This is a list of T cell receptor beta chains from one sample in a study of shared clonotypes between healthy human individuals. Generated by immunoSEQ multiplex PCR, the TCRdb table keeps only in-frame clones and is missing some. The data hold some 1,600,000 clones, with 98% observed a single time. The sample consisted of naive CD4+ T cells sorted from blood. Receptors were obtained from a young man in good health. The CDR3 runs from the conserved cysteine through the conserved F or W. A D gene is named only where the DNA matches it firmly. Clone sizes are given selectively: once, few, many, or a class where the clone is expanded.

j_call clone_size d_call v_call cdr3_nt cdr3_aa
TRBJ2-7 . . TRBV6-5 TGTGCCAGCAGTCAACCCGGGATACACGAGCAGTACTTC CASSQPGIHEQYF
TRBJ1-2 . . TRBV2 TGTGCCAGCAGTACCCTCAGGGATTTAGATGGCTACACCTTC CASSTLRDLDGYTF
TRBJ1-2 . TRBD1 TRBV4-2 TGTGCCAGCAGCCAATCGGCAGGGGGCGTCCCCAACTATGGCTACACCTTC CASSQSAGGVPNYGYTF
TRBJ1-5 . TRBD1 TRBV19 TGTGCCAGTAGTCCCGACTGGGACAGCAGCAATCAGCCCCAGCATTTT CASSPDWDSSNQPQHF
TRBJ2-3 . . TRBV6-1 TGTGCCAGCTCCCTAGATCGAGATACGCAGTATTTT CASSLDRDTQYF
TRBJ1-1 once . TRBV28 TGTGCCAGCAGTTTCCCTACTCTTAAGGGCTGGACTGAAGCTTTCTTT CASSFPTLKGWTEAFF
TRBJ1-2 . . TRBV6-1 TGTGCCAGCAGTCCTGTATTTAGGGGCGCCTATGGCTACACCTTC CASSPVFRGAYGYTF
TRBJ1-5 . . TRBV4-1 TGCGCCAGCAGCCAAGGCCTGGGACGGACCAATCAGCCCCAGCATTTT CASSQGLGRTNQPQHF
TRBJ2-1 . . TRBV7-2 TGTGCCAGCAGCTCGGCCGGGATTGTTGAGCAGTTCTTC CASSSAGIVEQFF
TRBJ2-4 once . TRBV6-1 TGTGCCAGCAACCCTTACGGGACTCTTTTAAACATTCAGTACTTC CASNPYGTLLNIQYF
TRBJ2-7 . . TRBV2 TGTGCCAGCAGTGACCAGGGTGGATCCTACGAGCAGTACTTC CASSDQGGSYEQYF
TRBJ2-1 . TRBD1 TRBV19 TGTGCCAGTAGCCCTAAGGGGGCAGGGTACAATGAGCAGTTCTTC CASSPKGAGYNEQFF
TRBJ2-5 . . TRBV29-1 TGCAGCGTTGTTCGGGGATCTGAGACCCAGTACTTC CSVVRGSETQYF
TRBJ1-1 . . TRBV28 TGTGCCAGCGAGGACAGAAGGTCGAACACTGAAGCTTTCTTT CASEDRRSNTEAFF
TRBJ1-4 . TRBD1 TRBV18 TGTGCCAGCTCACCAGAGACAGGGGAACATGGTGAAAAACTGTTTTTT CASSPETGEHGEKLFF
TRBJ2-1 once TRBD2 TRBV10-3 TGTGCCATCAGTGAAAGTCTAGCGGGGAACAATGAGCAGTTCTTC CAISESLAGNNEQFF
TRBJ2-7 . . TRBV10-3 TGTGCCATCAGTGAATTGGGGAACGAGCAGTACTTC CAISELGNEQYF
TRBJ2-7 . . TRBV2 TGTGCCAGCTGGGGATTGACCTACGAGCAGTACTTC CASWGLTYEQYF
TRBJ2-7 . . TRBV5-4 TGTGCCAGCAGCCTTTGGACAGACCCAAGTATTACCTACGAGCAGTACTTC CASSLWTDPSITYEQYF
TRBJ2-1 . TRBD2 TRBV10-3 TGTGCCATCAGTGAATCAGCCAGCGGGAACTACAATGAGCAGTTCTTC CAISESASGNYNEQFF
TRBJ1-2 . TRBD1 TRBV28 TGTGCCAGCAGTTTATGGGGGGGACAGTTTCCCAACTATGGCTACACCTTC CASSLWGGQFPNYGYTF
TRBJ1-4 . . TRBV28 TGTGCCAGCGGTTTGTTGGGGAAAAAACTGTTTTTT CASGLLGKKLFF
TRBJ2-7 . . TRBV5-4 TGTGCCAGCAGCTTGGGACGTTCGAGGGCCAGCTACGAGCAGTACTTC CASSLGRSRASYEQYF
TRBJ1-2 . TRBD1 TRBV5-1 TGCGCCAGCCGGACAGGGGGCGACTATGGCTACACCTTC CASRTGGDYGYTF
TRBJ2-7 . . TRBV5-6 TGTGCCAGCAGCTTTACCTACGAGCAGTACTTC CASSFTYEQYF
TRBJ1-1 . . TRBV28 TGTGCCAGCCTTTCGGCAGGCTGGGGAGTCCCGGGTACTGAAGCTTTCTTT CASLSAGWGVPGTEAFF
TRBJ1-2 . TRBD1 TRBV5-4 TGTGCCAGCAGCTCACAGGGGGACTATGGCTACACCTTC CASSSQGDYGYTF
TRBJ2-1 . TRBD2 TRBV19 TGTGCCAGTAGTGCCTTAGCGGGAGGGCCCGTTTACAATGAGCAGTTCTTC CASSALAGGPVYNEQFF
TRBJ1-4 . . TRBV28 TGTGCCAGCAGTCAAGAAAAACTGTTTTTT CASSQEKLFF
TRBJ2-2 . TRBD2 TRBV7-9 TGTGCCACCACGGGACTAGCAACCATCGGGGAGCTGTTTTTT CATTGLATIGELFF
TRBJ2-2 . . TRBV6-6 TGTGCCAGCAGTTACGCGGACACCGGGGAGCTGTTTTTT CASSYADTGELFF
TRBJ2-1 . . TRBV5-4 TGTGCCAGCAGCTTGGATAGGGCTAGCGCTTCCTACAATGAGCAGTTCTTC CASSLDRASASYNEQFF
TRBJ2-1 . . TRBV18 TGTGCCAGCTCACCAATGGGATCCAAGCGGATATACAATGAGCAGTTCTTC CASSPMGSKRIYNEQFF
TRBJ1-5 . TRBD1 TRBV4-3 TGCGCCAGCAGCCAAGGGACAGGGAGCAATCAGCCCCAGCATTTT CASSQGTGSNQPQHF
TRBJ2-3 . TRBD2 TRBV5-4 TGTGCCAGCACCGGGACTAGCGGGAGGCACGATACGCAGTATTTT CASTGTSGRHDTQYF
TRBJ2-7 . . TRBV11-2 TGTGCCAGCAGCGCCATAGCGGAGCCCGGCGAGCAGTACTTC CASSAIAEPGEQYF
TRBJ2-1 . TRBD2 TRBV29-1 TGCAGCGTTGAAGGAGGGACGGGAGGAACCTACAATGAGCAGTTCTTC CSVEGGTGGTYNEQFF
TRBJ1-2 . . TRBV30 TGTGCCTGGAGTGGGGACGGCAACTATGGCTACACCTTC CAWSGDGNYGYTF
TRBJ1-5 . TRBD1 TRBV7-3 TGTGCCAGCAGCGTGGACAGGAATCAGCCCCAGCATTTT CASSVDRNQPQHF
TRBJ2-5 . TRBD2 TRBV9 TGTGCCAGCAGTCCCGGGACTAGCTGGGAGACCCAGTACTTC CASSPGTSWETQYF
TRBJ1-5 . . TRBV28 TGTGCCAGCAGCCACTATCAGCCCCAGCATTTT CASSHYQPQHF
TRBJ2-1 . . TRBV7-9 TGTGCCAGCAGCTTACAGAGAGACAGTTCCTATGAGCAGTTCTTC CASSLQRDSSYEQFF
TRBJ1-5 . . TRBV16 TGTGCCAGCAGCCAAAGGGCTAATAGCAATCAGCCCCAGCATTTT CASSQRANSNQPQHF
TRBJ2-7 . . TRBV27 TGTGCCAGCAGACCCTTGAGGCCTCCTTACGAGCAGTACTTC CASRPLRPPYEQYF
TRBJ2-5 once TRBD2 TRBV18 TGTGCCAGCTCACGGGCCAGCGGGAGCTTCGAGACCCAGTACTTC CASSRASGSFETQYF
TRBJ2-7 . TRBD1 TRBV2 TGTGCCAGCAGCCTACAGGGGGGCTCCTACGAGCAGTACTTC CASSLQGGSYEQYF
TRBJ2-3 . TRBD1 TRBV6-1 TGTGCCGGCGGCAGGACAGGGGGTTTCACAGATACGCAGTATTTT CAGGRTGGFTDTQYF
TRBJ2-7 . TRBD2 TRBV9 TGTGCCAGCAGCGCCGGGGGAGGGTTCCGCGAGCAGTACTTC CASSAGGGFREQYF
TRBJ1-5 . . TRBV2 TGTGCCAGCGGGGGGCGGATTGACAATCAGCCCCAGCATTTT CASGGRIDNQPQHF
TRBJ2-3 . TRBD2 TRBV14 TGTGCCAGCAGCCCGCGACGGCTAGCGGGAGGAGGAGATACGCAGTATTTT CASSPRRLAGGGDTQYF
TRBJ2-3 . . TRBV5-6 TGTGCCAGCAGGGCCTGGAGTAACACAGATACGCAGTATTTT CASRAWSNTDTQYF
TRBJ2-3 once . TRBV5-1 TGCGCCAGCAGCTTGTCGGGCGCAGGCACAGATACGCAGTATTTT CASSLSGAGTDTQYF
TRBJ2-7 . TRBD1 TRBV27 TGTGCCAGCAGTACCTGGGACAGGGCGGTAGAGGAGCAGTACTTC CASSTWDRAVEEQYF
TRBJ2-7 once TRBD1 TRBV7-3 TGTGCCAGCAGCTCGTGGACAGGGGCCGACTACGAGCAGCACTTC CASSSWTGADYEQHF
TRBJ2-2 . . TRBV18 TGTGCCAGCTCACTAAATAGCGGCTCGAACACCGGGGAGCTGTTTTTT CASSLNSGSNTGELFF
TRBJ2-7 . . TRBV11-2 TGTGCCAGCACCTTTGGGGGGACCCTAGAGGAGTACTTC CASTFGGTLEEYF
TRBJ2-7 . . TRBV14 TGTGCCAGCAGCCAGGGATACGAGCAGTACTTC CASSQGYEQYF
TRBJ1-2 . TRBD1 TRBV6-4 TGTGCCAGCAGTGACTCGAACAGACAGGGAGGATGTGGCTACACCTTC CASSDSNRQGGCGYTF
TRBJ2-1 . . TRBV28 TGTGCCAGCAGCAGAAGGGGGGACTTGGACAATGAGCAGTTCTTC CASSRRGDLDNEQFF
TRBJ2-5 . . TRBV29-1 TGCAGCGCTGTGCAGGGGGGCGGGCAAGAGACCCAGTACTTC CSAVQGGGQETQYF